The 12 T cell receptor beta chains reported below all come from one sample, sequenced in a study of control samples from healthy donors and cancer patients. The protocol was immunoSEQ multiplex PCR, while the TCRdb copy is restricted to in-frame clones and leaves out a portion. Of 200,000 or so clones in the sample, roughly nine tenths were seen once. Sequencing was carried out using blood. These receptors were obtained from a man under 40 in good health.

The V and J genes are TRBV21-1 and TRBJ2-7; the D call TRBD1 from the table was never checked on the DNA. TRBV21-1 is recorded as a pseudogene. The CDR3 extends over 15 amino acids. CDR3 loop: CASSKVQGEDHEQYF. CDR3 nucleotide sequence: TGTGCCAGCAGCAAAGTACAGGGGGAGGATCACGAGCAGTACTTC.

The chain has TRBV7-2 and TRBJ2-7; 7 positions agree with TRBD1. CDR1 is SGHTA and CDR2 is FQGNSA in the germline V gene. The V and J ends lost 5 bases and 2 bases, in that order; junction bases with no gene match: 6. The CDR3 has 14 residues. The DNA of the CDR3 is TGTGCCAGCAGCCTCCGAGACAGGGCCTACGAGCAGTACTTC. Encoded protein: CASSLRDRAYEQYF.

The chain recombines TRBV7-9 with TRBJ1-6, with D possibly TRBD1 on 6 matching bases. V dropped 8 bases and J dropped 8 bases, with 13 bases sitting between them. Per the germline V gene, CDR1 is SEHNR and CDR2 is FQNEAQ (reference sequence). This CDR3 contains 13 residues. In DNA form, the CDR3 reads TGTGCCAGCTCGGACAGAATGGATTCACCCCTCCACTTT. Protein: CASSDRMDSPLHF.

The chain carries TRBV4-1 and TRBJ2-1, with D maybe TRBD1 (7 bases). In germline, CDR1 is MGHRA, CDR2 YSYEKL. Trimming cost V 1 base and J 7 bases, with 14 bases left between them. The CDR3 loop spans 15 amino acids. The CDR3 coding sequence is TGCGCCAGCAGCCAAGTCGGCAGGGGGGTAAATGAGCAGTTCTTC. It translates to CASSQVGRGVNEQFF.

This chain connects TRBV7-6 to TRBJ2-1; D tentatively reads TRBD1 or TRBD2 (5 bases each). V dropped 5 bases and J dropped 0 bases, with 14 bases sitting between them. The CDR3 has 16 residues. CDR1 is SGHVS and CDR2 is FNYEAQ in the germline V gene. CDR3 in amino acids: CASSITGPSSYNEQFF. The CDR3 region has the DNA TGTGCCAGCAGCATAACGGGGCCCAGCTCCTACAATGAGCAGTTCTTC.

This chain links TRBV21-1 with TRBJ2-7; no DNA check was done on the table's D call, TRBD1. TRBV21-1 has pseudogene status. This CDR3 has 15 residues. CDR3 in DNA: TGTGCCAGCAGCAAAGGTAGGCAGGGGGTCTACGAGCAGTACTTC. Its translation: CASSKGRQGVYEQYF.

This rearrangement joins TRBV7-9 to TRBJ1-3; D gene uncertain. The V gene lost 5 bases and the J gene lost 3 bases, with 23 bases spanning the gap. This CDR3 comprises 18 residues. The V gene's germline CDR1 is SEHNR and CDR2 FQNEAQ (reference sequence). The CDR3 nucleotides are TGTGCCAGCAGCCTCGCGGTCGAGGAGGGCTTGCTTGGAAACACCATATATTTT. It yields the protein CASSLAVEEGLLGNTIYF.

The V gene is TRBV5-6, the J gene TRBJ2-1; 10 bases agree with TRBD2. CDR1 and CDR2 from the germline V gene are SGHDT and YYEEEE. Germline trimming cut 2 bases from V and 4 bases from J; bases unmatched to any gene: 3. This CDR3 has 15 residues. CDR3 coding DNA: TGTGCCAGCAGCTTTAGGACTAGCGGTTACAATGAGCAGTTCTTC. This translates into CASSFRTSGYNEQFF. Filled out from reference TRBV5-6 and TRBJ2-1, the complete variable domain reads DAGVTQSPTHLIKTRGQQVTLRCSPKSGHDTVSWYQQALGQGPQFIFQYYEEEERQRGNFPDRFSGHQFPNYSSELNVNALLLGDSALYLCASSFRTSGYNEQFFGPGTRLTVL.

This rearrangement joins TRBV19 to TRBJ1-1; D call uncertain. The CDR3 length is 13 residues. V was trimmed by 5 bases and J by 6 bases, leaving 13 bases between them. From germline, CDR1 is LNHDA and CDR2 SQIVND (reference sequence). CDR3 loop: CASSVPVVAEAFF. As DNA, the CDR3 is TGTGCCAGTAGTGTCCCGGTGGTGGCTGAAGCTTTCTTT.

The chain carries TRBV7-9 and TRBJ2-5, with TRBD1 identical over 9 bases. The germline CDR1 and CDR2 sequences are SEHNR and FQNEAQ (reference sequence). The CDR3 is 16 amino acids. V shed 1 base and J 4 bases; nucleotides not matched to a gene: 7. CDR3 in amino acids: CASSLGDREARETQYF. The CDR3, as DNA: TGTGCCAGCAGCTTAGGGGACAGGGAGGCCCGAGAGACCCAGTACTTC. Complete variable domain (other parts from reference TRBV7-9 and TRBJ2-5): DTGVSQNPRHKITKRGQNVTFRCDPISEHNRLYWYRQTLGQGPEFLTYFQNEAQLEKSRLLSDRFSAERPKGSFSTLEIQRTEQGDSAMYLCASSLGDREARETQYFGPGTRLLVL.

The chain employs TRBV5-6 and TRBJ2-4; D assignment may be TRBD1 or TRBD2 (5 bases each). CDR3 length: 13 amino acids. The V end lost 2 bases, the J end lost 9 bases, and 12 bases lay between the germline ends. Looked up from germline, CDR1 is SGHDT and CDR2 is YYEEEE. The CDR3 sequence: CASSFEGPGIQYF. As DNA, the CDR3 is TGTGCCAGCAGCTTCGAGGGGCCGGGCATTCAGTACTTC.

The CDR3 loop is CSVGQGLSGYTF. For the CDR3, the DNA is TGCAGCGTCGGCCAGGGCTTATCGGGCTACACCTTC. The chain is built from TRBV29-1 and TRBJ1-2; the D gene is possibly TRBD1 (5 bases). Per the germline V gene, CDR1 is SQVTM and CDR2 is ANQGSEA. V lost 6 bases to trimming and J lost 8 bases, with 16 bases between them. The CDR3 has 12 amino acids.